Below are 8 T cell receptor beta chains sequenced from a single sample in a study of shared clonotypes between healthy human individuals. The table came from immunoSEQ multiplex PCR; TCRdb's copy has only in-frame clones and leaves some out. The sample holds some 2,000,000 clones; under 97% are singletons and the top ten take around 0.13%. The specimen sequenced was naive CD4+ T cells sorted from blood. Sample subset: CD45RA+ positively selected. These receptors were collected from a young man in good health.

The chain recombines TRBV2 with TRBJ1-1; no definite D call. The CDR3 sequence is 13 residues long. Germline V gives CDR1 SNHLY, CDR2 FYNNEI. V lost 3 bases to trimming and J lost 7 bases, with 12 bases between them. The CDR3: CASSDGVLDEAFF. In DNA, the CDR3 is TGTGCCAGCAGTGACGGCGTATTGGATGAAGCTTTCTTT.

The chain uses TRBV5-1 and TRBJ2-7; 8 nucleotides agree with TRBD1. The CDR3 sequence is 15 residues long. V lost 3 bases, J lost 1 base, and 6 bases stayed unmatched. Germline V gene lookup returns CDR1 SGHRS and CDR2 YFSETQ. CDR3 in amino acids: CASSWGTGRSYEQYF. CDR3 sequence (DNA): TGCGCCAGCAGCTGGGGGACAGGTAGATCCTACGAGCAGTACTTC.

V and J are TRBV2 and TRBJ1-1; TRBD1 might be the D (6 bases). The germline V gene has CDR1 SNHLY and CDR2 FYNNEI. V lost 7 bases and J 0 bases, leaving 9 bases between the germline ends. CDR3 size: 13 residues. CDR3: CASIGQMNTEAFF. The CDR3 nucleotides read TGTGCCAGCATTGGACAGATGAACACTGAAGCTTTCTTT.

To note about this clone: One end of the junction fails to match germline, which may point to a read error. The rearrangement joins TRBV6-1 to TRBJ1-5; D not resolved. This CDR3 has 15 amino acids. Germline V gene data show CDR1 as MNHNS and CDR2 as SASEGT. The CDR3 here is CASSEGRVISQPQQF. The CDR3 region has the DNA TGTGCCAGCAGTGAAGGGAGGGTAATTAGTCAGCCCCAGCAGTTT.

The CDR3 protein is CATVPQGNQPQHF. The DNA for the CDR3 is TGTGCCACCGTCCCCCAGGGGAATCAGCCCCAGCATTTT. The chain recombines TRBV10-3 with TRBJ1-5; tentative D call: TRBD1 (6 bases). The V and J ends lost 10 bases and 4 bases respectively, with 14 bases between them. Germline lookup yields CDR1 ENHRY and CDR2 SYGVKD. The CDR3 has 13 amino acids.

CDR3 residues: CASSLRSPGANVLTF. CDR3 sequence (DNA): TGTGCCAGCAGTTTACGGTCTCCTGGGGCCAACGTCCTGACTTTC. The chain uses TRBV28 and TRBJ2-6; D gene ambiguous. CDR1 MDHEN and CDR2 SYDVKM come from the germline V gene. The CDR3 runs 15 residues. The V gene lost 2 bases and the J gene lost 2 bases, with 7 bases spanning the gap.

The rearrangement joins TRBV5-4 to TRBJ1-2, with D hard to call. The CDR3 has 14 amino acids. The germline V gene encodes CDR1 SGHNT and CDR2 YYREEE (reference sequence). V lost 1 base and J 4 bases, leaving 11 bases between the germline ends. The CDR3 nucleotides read TGTGCCAGCAGCTTGTCCAGGAGCGGCTATGGCTACACCTTC. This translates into CASSLSRSGYGYTF.

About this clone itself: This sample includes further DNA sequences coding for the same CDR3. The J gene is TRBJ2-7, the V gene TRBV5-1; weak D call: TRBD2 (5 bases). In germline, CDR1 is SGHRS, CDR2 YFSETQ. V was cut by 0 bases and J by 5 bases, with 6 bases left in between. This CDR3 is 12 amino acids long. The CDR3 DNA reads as TGCGCCAGCAGCTTGGCCGGGGACGAGCAGTACTTC. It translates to CASSLAGDEQYF. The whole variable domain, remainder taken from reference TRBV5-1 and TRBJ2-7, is KAGVTQTPRYLIKTRGQQVTLSCSPISGHRSVSWYQQTPGQGLQFLFEYFSETQRNKGNFPGRFSGRQFSNSRSEMNVSTLELGDSALYLCASSLAGDEQYFGPGTRLTVT.